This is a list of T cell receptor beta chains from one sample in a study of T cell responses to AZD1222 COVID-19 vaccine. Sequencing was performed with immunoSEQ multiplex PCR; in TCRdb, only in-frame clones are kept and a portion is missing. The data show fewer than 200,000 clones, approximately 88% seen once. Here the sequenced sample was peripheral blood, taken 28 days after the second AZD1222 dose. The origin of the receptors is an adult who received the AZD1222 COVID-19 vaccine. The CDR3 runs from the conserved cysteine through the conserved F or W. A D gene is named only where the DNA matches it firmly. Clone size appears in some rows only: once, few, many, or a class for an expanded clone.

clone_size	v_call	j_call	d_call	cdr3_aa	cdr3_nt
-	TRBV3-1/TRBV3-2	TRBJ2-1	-	CASSQDQHNEQFF	TGTGCCAGCAGCCAAGACCAACACAATGAGCAGTTCTTC
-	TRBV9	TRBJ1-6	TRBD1	CASSVGQGDSPLHF	TGTGCCAGCAGCGTAGGGCAGGGGGATTCACCCCTCCACTTT
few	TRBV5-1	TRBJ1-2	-	CASSSTGQSDGYTF	TGCGCCAGCAGCTCAACAGGACAGTCAGATGGCTACACCTTC
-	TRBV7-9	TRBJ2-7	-	CASSPPNRASYEQYF	TGTGCCAGCAGCCCACCCAACAGGGCCTCCTACGAGCAGTACTTC
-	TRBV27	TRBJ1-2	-	CASSLTPANYGYTF	TGTGCCAGCAGTTTAACCCCAGCTAACTATGGCTACACCTTC
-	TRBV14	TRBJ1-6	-	CASSQAGARSPLHF	TGTGCCAGCAGCCAGGCAGGGGCCCGTTCACCCCTCCACTTT
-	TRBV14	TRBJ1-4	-	CASSHVRNPRGEKLFF	TGTGCCAGCAGCCACGTACGGAACCCTCGGGGTGAAAAACTGTTTTTT
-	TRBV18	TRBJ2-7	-	CASSGNYEQYF	TGTGCCAGCTCCGGAAATTACGAGCAGTACTTC
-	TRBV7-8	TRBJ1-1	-	CASSSRLGAEAFF	TGTGCCAGCAGCTCGCGACTGGGGGCTGAAGCTTTCTTT
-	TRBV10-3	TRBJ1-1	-	CAISPGNTEAFF	TGTGCCATCTCCCCGGGAAACACTGAAGCTTTCTTT
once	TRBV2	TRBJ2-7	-	CASSEINPTPGGNEQYF	TGTGCCAGCAGTGAAATTAATCCGACGCCTGGAGGTAACGAGCAGTACTTC
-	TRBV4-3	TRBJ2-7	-	CASSQDQGSSDEQYF	TGCGCCAGCAGCCAAGACCAGGGGAGTTCGGACGAGCAGTACTTC
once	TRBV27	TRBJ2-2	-	CASSLIRPTGELFF	TGTGCCAGCAGTTTGATTAGACCCACCGGGGAGCTGTTTTTT
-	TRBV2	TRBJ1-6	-	CASSLLNLGNSPLHF	TGTGCCAGCAGCCTCTTAAACCTGGGTAATTCACCCCTCCACTTT
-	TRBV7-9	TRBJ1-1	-	CASSLDGGHTEAFF	TGTGCCAGCAGCTTAGATGGGGGCCACACTGAAGCTTTCTTT
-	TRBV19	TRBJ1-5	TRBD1	CASRGQAQTFQPQHF	TGTGCCAGCCGGGGACAGGCACAGACCTTTCAGCCCCAGCATTTT
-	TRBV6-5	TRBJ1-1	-	CASSFWSANTEAFF	TGTGCCAGCAGTTTTTGGAGCGCGAACACTGAAGCTTTCTTT
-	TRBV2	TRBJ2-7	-	CASSETSGSAGSYEQYF	TGTGCCAGCAGTGAAACCTCCGGGAGCGCGGGTTCCTACGAGCAGTACTTC
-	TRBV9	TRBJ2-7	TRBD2	CASSGLAGGPYEQYF	TGTGCCAGCAGCGGTTTAGCGGGGGGGCCCTACGAGCAGTACTTC
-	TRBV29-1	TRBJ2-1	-	CSAGKTGNEQFF	TGCAGCGCGGGAAAGACAGGCAATGAGCAGTTCTTC
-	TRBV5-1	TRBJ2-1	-	CASRVGNEQFF	TGCGCCAGCAGGGTAGGAAATGAGCAGTTCTTC
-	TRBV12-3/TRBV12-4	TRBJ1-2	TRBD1	CASRPRTGGGYTF	TGTGCCAGCAGGCCCCGGACAGGGGGTGGCTACACCTTC
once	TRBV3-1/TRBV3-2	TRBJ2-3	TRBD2	CASSRTSGGSDTQYF	TGTGCCAGCAGCCGGACTAGCGGGGGCTCAGATACGCAGTATTTT
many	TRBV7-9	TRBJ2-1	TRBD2	CASQRGSYNEQFF	TGTGCCAGTCAGCGGGGATCCTACAATGAGCAGTTCTTC
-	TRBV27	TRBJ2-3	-	CASSLAPGGRSDTQYF	TGTGCCAGCAGTTTAGCCCCCGGGGGGCGGTCAGATACGCAGTATTTT
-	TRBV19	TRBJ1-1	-	CASGSWGEAFF	TGTGCCAGTGGTTCATGGGGTGAAGCTTTCTTT
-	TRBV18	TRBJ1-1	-	CASSPFISMNTEAFF	TGTGCCAGCTCACCCTTCATTTCCATGAACACTGAAGCTTTCTTT
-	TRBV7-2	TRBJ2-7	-	CASSLGGRGEQYF	TGTGCCAGCAGCTTAGGGGGCCGGGGGGAGCAGTACTTC
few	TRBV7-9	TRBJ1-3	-	CASSMGFSGNTIYF	TGTGCCAGCAGCATGGGGTTCTCTGGAAACACCATATATTTT
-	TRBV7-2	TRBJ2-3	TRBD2	CASSWPGLGVFTDTQYF	TGTGCCAGCAGCTGGCCGGGACTAGGGGTTTTCACAGATACGCAGTATTTT
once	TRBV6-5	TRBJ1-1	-	CASYTTEAFF	TGTGCCAGCTATACCACTGAAGCTTTCTTT
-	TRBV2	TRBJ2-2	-	CASSEWKTGELFF	TGTGCCAGCAGTGAATGGAAGACCGGGGAGCTGTTTTTT
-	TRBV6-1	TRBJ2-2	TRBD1	CASSDQMTGGITGELFF	TGTGCCAGCAGTGACCAAATGACAGGGGGAATCACCGGGGAGCTGTTTTTT
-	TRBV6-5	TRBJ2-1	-	CASFRGKNEQFF	TGTGCCAGCTTTCGGGGGAAGAATGAGCAGTTCTTC
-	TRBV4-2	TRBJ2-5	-	CASSLGGGVRGETQYF	TGTGCCAGCAGCCTAGGGGGGGGCGTGAGGGGAGAGACCCAGTACTTC
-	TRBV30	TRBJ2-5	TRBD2	CAWKSGSGGLGETQYF	TGTGCCTGGAAGTCCGGTAGCGGGGGGCTTGGGGAGACCCAGTACTTC
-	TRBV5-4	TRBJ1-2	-	CASSLAGSYGYTF	TGTGCCAGCAGCTTGGCAGGGTCCTATGGCTACACCTTC
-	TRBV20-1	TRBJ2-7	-	CSARDGRGQYF	TGCAGTGCTAGAGATGGTCGTGGGCAGTACTTC
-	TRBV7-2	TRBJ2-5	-	CASSPGPGAGETQYF	TGTGCCAGCAGCCCCGGACCGGGGGCGGGGGAGACCCAGTACTTC
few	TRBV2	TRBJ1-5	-	CASKPDSNQPQHF	TGTGCCAGCAAGCCAGATAGCAATCAGCCCCAGCATTTT
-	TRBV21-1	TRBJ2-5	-	CASLNRGRVETQYF	TGTGCCAGCCTGAACAGGGGGCGGGTAGAGACCCAGTACTTC
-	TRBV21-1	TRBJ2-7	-	CASSNNRVRNEQYF	TGTGCCAGCAGCAACAACAGAGTGAGGAACGAGCAGTACTTC
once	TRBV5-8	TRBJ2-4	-	CASSPRQALAKNIQYF	TGTGCCAGCAGCCCACGACAGGCCCTGGCCAAAAACATTCAGTACTTC
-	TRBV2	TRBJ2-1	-	CASTPGGGYEQFF	TGTGCCAGCACCCCCGGGGGCGGGTATGAGCAGTTCTTC
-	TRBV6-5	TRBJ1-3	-	CASQGSGYTIYF	TGTGCCAGCCAAGGAAGTGGGTACACCATATATTTT
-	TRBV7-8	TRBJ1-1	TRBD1	CASSALWGQGANLLWAFF	TGTGCCAGCAGCGCCCTATGGGGACAGGGGGCAAACCTTTTGTGGGCTTTCTTT
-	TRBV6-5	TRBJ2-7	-	CASSYSTGGGRNEQYF	TGTGCCAGCAGTTACTCGACGGGTGGGGGTAGGAACGAGCAGTACTTC
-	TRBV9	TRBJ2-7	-	CASSPPGMTYEQYF	TGTGCCAGCAGCCCGCCTGGGATGACCTACGAGCAGTACTTC
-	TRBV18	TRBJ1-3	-	CASSPDSGNTIYF	TGTGCCAGCTCACCTGATTCTGGAAACACCATATATTTT
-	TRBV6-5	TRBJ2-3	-	CASSYAWRVGTDTQYF	TGTGCCAGCAGTTACGCCTGGAGGGTCGGCACAGATACGCAGTATTTT
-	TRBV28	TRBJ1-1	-	CASRRNTEAFF	TGTGCCAGCAGACGGAACACTGAAGCTTTCTTT
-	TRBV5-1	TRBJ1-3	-	CASSLGDYSGNTIYF	TGCGCCAGCAGCTTGGGTGACTACTCTGGAAACACCATATATTTT
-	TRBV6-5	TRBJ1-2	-	CASTASDLMGYTF	TGTGCCAGCACGGCCAGTGACCTTATGGGCTACACCTTC